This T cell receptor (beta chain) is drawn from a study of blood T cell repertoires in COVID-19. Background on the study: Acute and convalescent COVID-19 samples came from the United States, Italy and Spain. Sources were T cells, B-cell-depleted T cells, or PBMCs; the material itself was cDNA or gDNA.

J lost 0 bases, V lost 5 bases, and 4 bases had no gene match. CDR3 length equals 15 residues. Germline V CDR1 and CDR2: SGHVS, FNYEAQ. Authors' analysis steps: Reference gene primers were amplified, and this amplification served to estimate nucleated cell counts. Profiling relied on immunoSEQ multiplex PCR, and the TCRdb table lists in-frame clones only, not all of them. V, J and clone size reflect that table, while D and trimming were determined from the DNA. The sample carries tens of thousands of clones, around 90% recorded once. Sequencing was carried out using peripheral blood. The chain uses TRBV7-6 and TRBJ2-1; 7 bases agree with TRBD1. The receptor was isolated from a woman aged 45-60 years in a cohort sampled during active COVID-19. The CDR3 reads CASSRGQSSYNEQFF. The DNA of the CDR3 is TGTGCCAGCAGCCGGGGACAGAGCTCCTACAATGAGCAGTTCTTC.